This TCR beta chain was sequenced during a study of B cell selection in AIRE deficiency. Points from the study as a whole: Of 3657 shared Treg TCRbeta sequences, approximately 31% were healthy-only, 7.5% to 10% patient-only. Shared Treg sequences were biased toward short CDR3s with few non-templated nucleotide insertions.

As for this clone: Antigen: not known.

Sequencing used immunoSEQ multiplex PCR; TCRdb keeps in-frame clones, though not all of them. The sample carries some 25,000 clones, less than 97% recorded once. V trimming: 7 bases; J trimming: 0 bases; junction bases outside the gene matches: 7. This CDR3 has 15 amino acids. Germline values: CDR1 LNHDA, CDR2 SQIVND (reference sequence). Conventional CD4 T cells were sorted as CD4+CD127+ cells. The source material was CD4+CD127+ conventional T cells sorted from PBMCs. J is TRBJ2-3 and V is TRBV19; 7 positions agree with TRBD2. The origin of this receptor is a human donor in good health. The CDR3 sequence is CASTRAAGSTDTQYF. In DNA, the CDR3 is TGTGCCAGTACTCGTGCAGCGGGGAGCACAGATACGCAGTATTTT. The entire variable domain, with the rest obtained from reference TRBV19 and TRBJ2-3, is as follows: DGGITQSPKYLFRKEGQNVTLSCEQNLNHDAMYWYRQDPGQGLRLIYYSQIVNDFQKGDIAEGYSVSREKKESFPLTVTSAQKNPTAFYLCASTRAAGSTDTQYFGPGTRLTVL.